The 17 T cell receptor beta chains below come from one sample, sequenced in a study of CD8 T cells in Susac syndrome. Reverse transcription of roughly 0.5 to 1 ug RNA was carried out with random hexamers. TCRdb re-analysed the immunoSEQ multiplex PCR reads in MiXCR, keeping a single row per CDR3 protein. Here the sample spans 150,000 to 190,000 distinct CDR3 sequences, less than 97% being singletons. What was sequenced was CD8+ T cells from PBMCs. Receptors were obtained from a human donor with multiple sclerosis.

This chain uses TRBV13 with TRBJ2-1; D gene ambiguous. The CDR3 contains 15 residues. CDR1 is PRHDT and CDR2 is FYEKMQ in the germline V gene (reference sequence). Between the trimmed V and J ends, which lost 7 bases and 0 bases, there was a span of 13 bases. The CDR3 DNA reads as TGTGCCAGCACCTCCGGTCGAAGCTCCTACAATGAGCAGTTCTTC. Translation gives CASTSGRSSYNEQFF. The whole variable domain, filled in from reference TRBV13 and TRBJ2-1, reads AAGVIQSPRHLIKEKRETATLKCYPIPRHDTVYWYQQGPGQDPQFLISFYEKMQSDKGSIPDRFSAQQFSDYHSELNMSSLELGDSALYFCASTSGRSSYNEQFFGPGTRLTVL.

The CDR3 DNA reads as TGTGCCAGCAGGGGTCTTGGGGAGACCCAGTACTTC. Protein sequence: CASRGLGETQYF. The rearrangement uses TRBV12-3 or TRBV12-4 and TRBJ2-5; the D is unclear. V lost 6 bases to trimming and J lost 5 bases, with 10 bases between them. The CDR3 is made up of 12 amino acids.

The rearrangement links TRBV15 to TRBJ2-3; 8 bases map to TRBD2. Germline V gives CDR1 LNHNV, CDR2 YYDKDF (reference sequence). The CDR3 consists of 16 residues. V shed 4 bases and J 0 bases; nucleotides not matched to a gene: 6. The DNA for the CDR3 is TGTGCCACCAGCATCATTAGCGGGGTGAGCACAGATACGCAGTATTTT. It specifies CATSIISGVSTDTQYF.

This chain connects TRBV24-1 to TRBJ2-2; 7 nucleotides align to TRBD1. CDR3 length: 16 amino acids. Unmatched junction bases numbered 5, after V lost 4 bases and J lost 1 base. Per germline, CDR1 KGHDR and CDR2 SFDVKD. CDR3 sequence (DNA): TGTGCCACCAGTGACACCCGGGACAGGAACACCGGGGAGCTGTTTTTT. Residues: CATSDTRDRNTGELFF.

This chain connects TRBV15 to TRBJ1-5; 7 bases fit TRBD1. The germline V gene has CDR1 LNHNV and CDR2 YYDKDF (reference sequence). Trimming took 5 bases from V and 4 from J; bases not matched to a gene: 8. The CDR3 consists of 15 residues. The chain's CDR3 is CATSDSGRGNQPQHF. CDR3 in DNA: TGTGCCACCAGCGACTCCGGCAGGGGGAATCAGCCCCAGCATTTT.

This sequence joins TRBV27 and TRBJ2-7; D remains ambiguous. The V end was cut by 3 bases, the J end by 7 bases, with 16 bases between. The CDR3 covers 14 residues. CDR1 is MNHEY, CDR2 SMNVEV, per germline (reference sequence). The DNA of the CDR3 is TGTGCCAGCAGTTTTGGCAGGTCGGCGTATGAGCAGTACTTC. Translated, it gives CASSFGRSAYEQYF.

This rearrangement joins TRBV27 to TRBJ1-1; D gene ambiguous. Trimming cost V 5 bases and J 4 bases, with 17 bases left between them. The CDR3 loop spans 15 amino acids. The germline CDR1 and CDR2 sequences are MNHEY and SMNVEV (reference sequence). CDR3 DNA sequence: TGTGCCAGCAGTCGATGGACCGCCTTGGGCACTGAAGCTTTCTTT. Protein product: CASSRWTALGTEAFF.

The chain carries TRBV12-3 or TRBV12-4 and TRBJ2-7; possibly TRBD2 for D (6 bases). This CDR3 contains 13 residues. V was trimmed by 0 bases and J by 6 bases, leaving 9 bases between them. CDR3 protein: CASSLAAGREQYV. CDR3 DNA sequence: TGTGCCAGCAGTTTAGCCGCGGGGCGCGAGCAGTACGTC.

This chain uses TRBV12-5 with TRBJ2-7; the match to TRBD1 covers 8 bases. The CDR3 has 13 amino acids. V shed 3 bases and J 4 bases; nucleotides not matched to a gene: 2. The germline gives CDR1 LGHNT, CDR2 FRNRAP. DNA for the CDR3: TGTGCTAGTGGTTTCACAGGGGGGTACGAGCAGTACGTC. Protein product: CASGFTGGYEQYV.

This clonotype has only one observation. The J gene is TRBJ1-2, the V gene TRBV2; TRBD1 might be the D (5 bases). Germline CDR1 and CDR2: SNHLY and FYNNEI. Trimming stripped 8 bases from V and 7 bases from J, with 17 bases between. The CDR3 runs to 13 residues. For the CDR3, the DNA is TGTGCCAGCCCTTCTTCGGGACTTGCTGGCTACACCTTC. As protein: CASPSSGLAGYTF.

The V call is TRBV12-3 or TRBV12-4, the J call TRBJ2-5; no reliable D call. V shed 3 bases and J shed 5 bases, with 10 bases lying between them. The CDR3 totals 13 residues. This chain's CDR3 is CASSFRAEETQYF. The DNA of the CDR3 is TGTGCCAGCAGTTTCCGGGCTGAGGAGACCCAGTACTTC.

The V gene is TRBV5-4, the J gene TRBJ2-1; maybe TRBD1 (9 bases). Trimming left V 4 bases short and J 5 bases short, with 22 bases between. CDR3 size: 17 residues. Germline V lookup: CDR1 SGHNT, CDR2 YYREEE (reference sequence). The CDR3 loop reads CASSPIAGQGDNNEQFF. The CDR3 DNA is TGTGCCAGCAGCCCTATAGCGGGACAGGGTGATAACAATGAGCAGTTCTTC.

The rearrangement uses TRBV29-1 and TRBJ1-2; unclear D gene. Germline values: CDR1 SQVTM, CDR2 ANQGSEA. The CDR3 is 14 residues long. Trimming pared 5 bases from V and 0 bases from J, leaving 13 bases between. This CDR3 reads CSVRHLEPNYGYTF. As DNA, the CDR3 is TGCAGCGTTAGACACTTAGAGCCTAACTATGGCTACACCTTC.

The chain joins TRBV12-3 or TRBV12-4 to TRBJ1-5; D perhaps matches TRBD1 (5 bases). The CDR3 spans 16 residues. The ends were cut back, 6 bases at V and 1 base at J, with 16 bases in the middle. CDR3 region: CASRGPGSRSNQPQHF. The CDR3 DNA follows: TGTGCCAGCAGGGGCCCAGGGTCTCGAAGCAATCAGCCCCAGCATTTT.

The rearrangement uses TRBV3-1 and TRBJ1-2; D call uncertain. CDR1 and CDR2 (germline): LGHDT, YNNKEL (reference sequence). This CDR3 contains 14 residues. V was trimmed by 1 base and J by 7 bases, leaving 13 bases between them. The CDR3 DNA reads TGTGCCAGCAGCCAAGTCGACAAATCGGCTGGCTACACCTTC. Translating gives CASSQVDKSAGYTF. Complete variable domain (other parts from reference TRBV3-1 and TRBJ1-2): DTAVSQTPKYLVTQMGNDKSIKCEQNLGHDTMYWYKQDSKKFLKIMFSYNNKELIINETVPNRFSPKSPDKAHLNLHINSLELGDSAVYFCASSQVDKSAGYTFGSGTRLTVV.

This sequence joins TRBV5-4 and TRBJ1-1, with unresolved D. CDR1 SGHNT and CDR2 YYREEE come from the germline V gene (reference sequence). The ends were cut back, 6 bases at V and 1 base at J, with 16 bases in the middle. The CDR3 spans 15 residues. The CDR3 here is CASTNPDATNTEAFF. The CDR3 DNA reads as TGTGCCAGCACCAACCCGGACGCAACGAACACTGAAGCTTTCTTT. The full variable domain, with the rest looked up from reference TRBV5-4 and TRBJ1-1, is ETGVTQSPTHLIKTRGQQVTLRCSSQSGHNTVSWYQQALGQGPQFIFQYYREEENGRGNFPPRFSGLQFPNYSSELNVNALELDDSALYLCASTNPDATNTEAFFGQGTRLTVV.

The V gene is TRBV2, the J gene TRBJ1-1; D is undetermined. CDR1 and CDR2 (germline): SNHLY, FYNNEI. The CDR3 contains 11 residues. Trimming cost V 10 bases and J 5 bases, with 11 bases left between them. The CDR3 DNA reads as TGTGCCATCGCGCTGGGGACTGAAGCTTTCTTT. Residues: CAIALGTEAFF.